One sample yielded the 20 T cell receptor beta chains listed below, sequenced in a study of cytomegalovirus exposure and HLA in healthy donors. Amplification used 60 Vbeta primers and 13 Jbeta primers. The table came from immunoSEQ multiplex PCR; TCRdb's copy has only in-frame clones and leaves some out. The sample contains around 120,000 clones, around three quarters of which appear only once. Sequenced sample: PBMCs. Receptors originate from a man aged 30-40 years in good health and CMV-seronegative.

The chain recombines TRBV9 with TRBJ2-4; TRBD2 might be the D (7 bases). Germline loops: CDR1 SGDLS, CDR2 YYNGEE. CDR3 size: 16 residues. V was clipped by 0 bases and J by 6 bases, with 16 bases between them. The CDR3 DNA is TGTGCCAGCAGCGTAGGGAATGGGGGGGGCGGAAACATTCAGTACTTC. Translating gives CASSVGNGGGGNIQYF.

This clone has only one observation. The chain joins TRBV28 to TRBJ2-7; unclear D gene. V lost 3 bases to trimming and J lost 9 bases, with 15 bases between them. The V gene's germline CDR1 is MDHEN and CDR2 SYDVKM. The CDR3 has 13 amino acids. The CDR3, as DNA: TGTGCCAGCAGTTTTGGGCCGACATTCGTGCAGTACTTC. It translates to CASSFGPTFVQYF.

The V call is TRBV5-6, the J call TRBJ2-7; 7 bases are shared with TRBD1. J was trimmed by 2 bases and V by 9 bases; bases with no gene match: 8. CDR1 and CDR2 from the germline V gene are SGHDT and YYEEEE. The CDR3 extends over 13 amino acids. As DNA, the CDR3 is TGTGCCACCAAAGACAGGGCGACCTACGAGCAGTACTTC. Its protein product is CATKDRATYEQYF.

The chain combines TRBV2 with TRBJ2-1; 14 nucleotides agree with TRBD2. The V gene end was trimmed by 11 bases and the J gene end by 12 bases; junction bases not matched to a gene: 9. Germline V gene data show CDR1 as SNHLY and CDR2 as FYNNEI. The CDR3 length is 13 residues. CDR3 in amino acids: CAGTGTSGSGQFF. The CDR3 DNA reads as TGTGCCGGGACCGGGACTAGCGGGAGTGGGCAGTTCTTC.

In DNA, the CDR3 is TGTGCCAGCAGTGATAATGGAGCGGGAGGGACCTACGAGCAGTACTTC. As protein: CASSDNGAGGTYEQYF. The rearrangement links TRBV6-4 to TRBJ2-7, with TRBD2 matching over 10 bases. The length of the CDR3 is 16 residues. The V and J ends lost 3 bases and 2 bases, in that order; junction bases with no gene match: 7. Germline CDR1 and CDR2: MRHNA and SNTAGT.

This chain uses TRBV2 with TRBJ2-1, with 12 positions matching TRBD2. The CDR3 is 17 residues long. V dropped 4 bases and J dropped 4; count of bases not matched to a gene: 8. Germline CDR1 SNHLY, CDR2 FYNNEI. CDR3 sequence reads: CASSVETSGRGYNEQFF. CDR3 nucleotide sequence: TGTGCCAGCAGTGTCGAGACTAGCGGGAGAGGTTACAATGAGCAGTTCTTC.

V and J are TRBV4-1 and TRBJ1-5; 8 bases are a match to TRBD1. Unmatched junction bases numbered 7, after V lost 4 bases and J lost 2 bases. The V gene's germline CDR1 is MGHRA and CDR2 YSYEKL. This CDR3 is 16 amino acids long. The CDR3 loop is CASSLEGGQGNQPQHF. The CDR3 region has the DNA TGCGCCAGCAGCCTCGAGGGGGGACAGGGCAATCAGCCCCAGCATTTT.

DNA of the CDR3: TGTGCCAGCAGTTTTGCAGGGGACAACTTAAACACCATATATTTT. It codes for CASSFAGDNLNTIYF. The V call is TRBV28, the J call TRBJ1-3; possible D gene TRBD1, 6 bases. Germline CDR1 MDHEN, CDR2 SYDVKM. The V and J ends lost 3 bases and 6 bases respectively, with 15 bases between them. The CDR3 contains 15 residues.

The rearrangement uses TRBV25-1 and TRBJ2-2, with 12 bases identical to TRBD2. In germline, CDR1 is MGHDK, CDR2 SYGVNS. J was trimmed by 7 bases and V by 1 base; bases with no gene match: 7. The CDR3 loop spans 17 amino acids. The CDR3, as DNA: TGTGCCAGCAGTGAATTCGGTCTAGCGGGAGGGAACGGGGAGCTGTTTTTT. Amino acid sequence: CASSEFGLAGGNGELFF. Complete variable domain (other parts from reference TRBV25-1 and TRBJ2-2): EADIYQTPRYLVIGTGKKITLECSQTMGHDKMYWYQQDPGMELHLIHYSYGVNSTEKGDLSSESTVSRIRTEHFPLTLESARPSHTSQYLCASSEFGLAGGNGELFFGEGSRLTVL.

Here the CDR3 DNA reads TGTGCCAGTCGGCCTGACAGGAGCTCCTACAATGAGCAGTTCTTC. Translation: CASRPDRSSYNEQFF. The chain recombines TRBV28 with TRBJ2-1; possible D gene TRBD1, 6 bases. The germline V gene encodes CDR1 MDHEN and CDR2 SYDVKM. The length of the CDR3 is 15 residues. With 9 bases removed from V and 0 bases from J, the gap between germline ends came to 15 bases. Using reference TRBV28 and TRBJ2-1 for the parts outside the CDR3, the full variable domain is DVKVTQSSRYLVKRTGEKVFLECVQDMDHENMFWYRQDPGLGLRLIYFSYDVKMKEKGDIPEGYSVSREKKERFSLILESASTNQTSMYLCASRPDRSSYNEQFFGPGTRLTVL.

The genes are TRBV2 and TRBJ1-1; no reliable D call. This CDR3 is built from 12 residues. CDR1 is SNHLY, CDR2 FYNNEI, per germline. The V gene lost 7 bases and the J gene lost 6 bases, with 12 bases spanning the gap. The CDR3 region is CASKSGYSEAFF. The CDR3 nucleotides are TGTGCCAGCAAATCGGGGTACTCTGAAGCTTTCTTT.

This clone appeared a single time. A read error may account for a junction end that differs from germline. This chain uses TRBV19 with TRBJ1-5; 7 positions match TRBD1. From germline, CDR1 is LNHDA and CDR2 SQIVND (reference sequence). The CDR3 contains 16 residues. The CDR3 nucleotides are TGTGCCAGTAGTCTACAGGGGTTTCTAAGCAATCAGCCCCAGAATTTT. Translation: CASSLQGFLSNQPQNF.

The V gene is TRBV19, the J gene TRBJ2-6, with D tentatively TRBD1 (5 bases). V lost 1 base to trimming and J lost 0 bases, with 10 bases between them. The CDR3 contains 17 residues. Looked up from germline, CDR1 is LNHDA and CDR2 is SQIVND (reference sequence). CDR3 sequence: CASSIAGSSSGANVLTF. In DNA form, the CDR3 reads TGTGCCAGTAGTATAGCAGGGTCCAGCTCTGGGGCCAACGTCCTGACTTTC.

This clone appeared once. The rearrangement joins TRBV29-1 to TRBJ2-5, with 14 bases fitting TRBD2. The J call may be mistaken, given a closer DNA end match to TRBJ2-7. CDR1 is SQVTM, CDR2 ANQGSEA, per germline. The CDR3 has 19 amino acids. The CDR3 DNA is TGCAGCGTTGACTGGTCCTCCGGGACTAGCGGGAGAGGTTCCTACGAGCAGTACTTC. Its translation is CSVDWSSGTSGRGSYEQYF.

The CDR3 sequence is CATSAGGVGGYTF. The CDR3 nucleotides read TGTGCCACCAGTGCCGGAGGGGTCGGAGGCTACACCTTC. The chain couples TRBV15 to TRBJ1-2, with D possibly matching TRBD1 (5 bases). The CDR3 loop spans 13 amino acids. Trimming pared 6 bases from V and 8 bases from J, leaving 16 bases between. Germline V gene lookup returns CDR1 LNHNV and CDR2 YYDKDF (reference sequence).

The V call is TRBV27, the J call TRBJ1-1; TRBD1 might be the D (6 bases). Germline V lookup: CDR1 MNHEY, CDR2 SMNVEV (reference sequence). The CDR3 covers 15 residues. V lost 6 bases to trimming and J lost 3 bases, with 17 bases between them. Written as DNA, the CDR3 is TGTGCCAGCAGGCCTAACAGGGAGAAATACACTGAAGCTTTCTTT. Protein: CASRPNREKYTEAFF.

V and J are TRBV28 and TRBJ1-6; 7 nucleotides line up with TRBD1. Trimming cost V 1 base and J 8 bases; bases outside gene matches: 2. The CDR3 runs to 14 residues. Germline V gene sequence: CDR1 MDHEN, CDR2 SYDVKM. Written as DNA, the CDR3 is TGTGCCAGCAGTTTATCCCAGGGGGATTCACCCCTCCACTTT. It is translated as CASSLSQGDSPLHF.

For the CDR3, the DNA is TGTGCCAGCAGCCCGGGGGGGGGCGGTAATGAAAAACTGTTTTTT. Translation: CASSPGGGGNEKLFF. The chain combines TRBV7-9 with TRBJ1-4; D possibly corresponds to TRBD1 (6 bases). The germline V gene has CDR1 SEHNR and CDR2 FQNEAQ (reference sequence). CDR3 size: 15 residues. Trimming pared 5 bases from V and 4 bases from J, leaving 14 bases between.

The J gene is TRBJ2-7, the V gene TRBV6-5; tentatively, D is TRBD2 (5 bases). V was shortened by 6 bases and J by 0 bases, with 12 bases between the two germline ends. This CDR3 spans 14 amino acids. Germline CDR1 reads MNHEY; CDR2 reads SVGAGI. The CDR3 DNA follows: TGTGCCAGCAGACCGCCGGGGAGCTCCTACGAGCAGTACTTC. This codes for CASRPPGSSYEQYF.

The chain recombines TRBV4-3 with TRBJ2-7; 9 positions match TRBD1. With V trimmed by 4 bases and J by 2 bases, 3 bases remained unmatched. This CDR3 region has 14 residues. Per germline, CDR1 LGHNA and CDR2 YSLEER. The CDR3 protein is CASSPGQGTYEQYF. The CDR3 DNA follows: TGCGCCAGCAGCCCGGGACAGGGCACCTACGAGCAGTACTTC.